The TCR beta chain under discussion was sequenced for a study of T cell changes during pregnancy in multiple sclerosis. Details on this clone: Sequence at one end of the junction differs from germline and may be a read error.

CDR1 is SSHAT, CDR2 FNYEAQ, per germline (reference sequence). CDR3 length: 14 amino acids. Assay: immunoSEQ multiplex PCR; the TCRdb copy retains only in-frame clones and omits some. This table has 25,000 to 35,000 clones, 90% appearing once. The sample in question was CD4+ T cells from peripheral blood mononuclear cells, obtained in the second trimester of pregnancy. The source is a female donor in good health, enrolled as a control in a pregnancy study. The V gene is TRBV7-7, the J gene TRBJ1-2; D perhaps matches TRBD1 (6 bases). This chain's CDR3 is CASSPITGNYGYTF. CDR3 nucleotide sequence: TGTGCTAGCAGCCCAATCACAGGGAACTATGGCTACACCTTC.